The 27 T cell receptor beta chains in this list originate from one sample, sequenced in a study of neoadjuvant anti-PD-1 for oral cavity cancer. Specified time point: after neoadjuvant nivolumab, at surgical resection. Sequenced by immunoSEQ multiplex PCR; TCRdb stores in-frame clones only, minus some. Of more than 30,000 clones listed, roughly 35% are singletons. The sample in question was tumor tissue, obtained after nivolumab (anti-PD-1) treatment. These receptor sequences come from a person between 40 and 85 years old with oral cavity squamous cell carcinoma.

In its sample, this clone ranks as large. The CDR3 sequence is CAWSVHRADKFYGYTF. CDR3 coding DNA: TGTGCCTGGAGTGTACATCGGGCAGACAAGTTCTATGGCTACACCTTC. The chain combines TRBV30 with TRBJ1-2; D uncertain. CDR3 length equals 16 residues. Between the trimmed V and J ends, which lost 0 bases and 4 bases, there was a span of 18 bases. CDR1 and CDR2 from the germline V gene are GTSNPN and SVGIG (reference sequence).

In nucleotides, the CDR3 is TGTGCCAGCAGCCGTGTAGGGGGCGCGACTTTTCCCTACGAGCAGTACTTC. It is translated as CASSRVGGATFPYEQYF. The genes are TRBV7-9 and TRBJ2-7; TRBD1 agrees at 7 bases. Trimming cost V 5 bases and J 2 bases; bases outside gene matches: 15. The CDR3 runs 17 residues. Germline V gene data show CDR1 as SEHNR and CDR2 as FQNEAQ (reference sequence).

The CDR3 loop is CASMRGTAEETQYF. The CDR3 coding sequence is TGTGCCAGTATGCGGGGGACGGCTGAAGAGACCCAGTACTTC. V is TRBV7-6 and J is TRBJ2-5; 7 nucleotides align to TRBD2. The germline gives CDR1 SGHVS, CDR2 FNYEAQ. The CDR3 is made up of 14 amino acids. The ends lost 9 bases at V and 3 bases at J; junction bases unmatched: 10.

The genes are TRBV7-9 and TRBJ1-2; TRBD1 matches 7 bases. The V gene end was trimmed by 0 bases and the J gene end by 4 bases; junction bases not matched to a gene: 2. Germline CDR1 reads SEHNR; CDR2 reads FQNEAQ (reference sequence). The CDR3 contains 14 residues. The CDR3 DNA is TGTGCCAGCAGCTTAGCGGGACAGACCTATGGCTACACCTTC. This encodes CASSLAGQTYGYTF.

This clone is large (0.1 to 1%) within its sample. CDR3 nucleotide sequence: TGTGCCAGCAGGTCCAGGATTGATGACAGAAGGGAAAAACTGTTTTTT. Translation gives CASRSRIDDRREKLFF. The chain employs TRBV7-2 and TRBJ1-4; D is possibly TRBD1 (5 bases). The germline gives CDR1 SGHTA, CDR2 FQGNSA. With 6 bases removed from V and 8 bases from J, the gap between germline ends came to 22 bases. This CDR3 is 16 amino acids long.

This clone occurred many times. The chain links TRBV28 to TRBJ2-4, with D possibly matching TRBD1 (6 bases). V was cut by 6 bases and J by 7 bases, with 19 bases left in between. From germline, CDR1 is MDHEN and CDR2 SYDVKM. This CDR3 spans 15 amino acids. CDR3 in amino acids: CASSLLTGMKNIQYF. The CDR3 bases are TGTGCCAGCAGCCTGCTAACAGGGATGAAGAACATTCAGTACTTC. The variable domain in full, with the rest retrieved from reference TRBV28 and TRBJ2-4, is DVKVTQSSRYLVKRTGEKVFLECVQDMDHENMFWYRQDPGLGLRLIYFSYDVKMKEKGDIPEGYSVSREKKERFSLILESASTNQTSMYLCASSLLTGMKNIQYFGAGTRLSVL.

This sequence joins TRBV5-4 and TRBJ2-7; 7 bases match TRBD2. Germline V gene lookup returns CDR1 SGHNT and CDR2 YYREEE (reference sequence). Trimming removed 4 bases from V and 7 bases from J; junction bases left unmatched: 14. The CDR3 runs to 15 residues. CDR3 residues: CASSVNLRLAREQYF. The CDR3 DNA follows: TGTGCCAGCAGCGTAAACCTCCGACTAGCTAGGGAGCAGTACTTC.

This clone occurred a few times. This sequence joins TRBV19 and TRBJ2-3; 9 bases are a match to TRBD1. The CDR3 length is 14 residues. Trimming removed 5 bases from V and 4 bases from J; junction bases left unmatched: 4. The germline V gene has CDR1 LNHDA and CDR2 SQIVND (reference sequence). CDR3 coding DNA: TGTGCCAGTAGTCCGGGACAGGGCGCAGATACGCAGTATTTT. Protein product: CASSPGQGADTQYF. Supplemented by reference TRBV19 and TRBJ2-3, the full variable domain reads DGGITQSPKYLFRKEGQNVTLSCEQNLNHDAMYWYRQDPGQGLRLIYYSQIVNDFQKGDIAEGYSVSREKKESFPLTVTSAQKNPTAFYLCASSPGQGADTQYFGPGTRLTVL.

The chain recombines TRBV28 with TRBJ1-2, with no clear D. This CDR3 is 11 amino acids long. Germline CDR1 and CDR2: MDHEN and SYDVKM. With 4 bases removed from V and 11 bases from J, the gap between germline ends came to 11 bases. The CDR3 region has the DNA TGTGCCAGCAGTTCCCCCAGGCTTTACACCTTC. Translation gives CASSSPRLYTF.

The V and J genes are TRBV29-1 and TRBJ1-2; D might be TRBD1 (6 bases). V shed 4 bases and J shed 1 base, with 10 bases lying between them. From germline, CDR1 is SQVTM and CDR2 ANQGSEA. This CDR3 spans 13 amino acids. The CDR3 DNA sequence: TGCAGCGTTGGCGGGGGCCTTAACTATGGCTACACCTTC. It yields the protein CSVGGGLNYGYTF.

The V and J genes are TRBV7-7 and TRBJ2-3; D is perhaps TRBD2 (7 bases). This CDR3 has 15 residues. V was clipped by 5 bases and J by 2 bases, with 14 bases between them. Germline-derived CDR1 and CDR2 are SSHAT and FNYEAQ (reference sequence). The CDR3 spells CASSIGGEPTDTQYF. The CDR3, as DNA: TGTGCCAGCAGCATAGGGGGGGAGCCCACAGATACGCAGTATTTT.

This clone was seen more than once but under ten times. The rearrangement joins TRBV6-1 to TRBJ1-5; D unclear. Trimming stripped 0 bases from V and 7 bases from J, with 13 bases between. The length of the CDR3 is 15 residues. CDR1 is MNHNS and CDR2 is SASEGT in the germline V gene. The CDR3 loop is CASSEADGHGQPQHF. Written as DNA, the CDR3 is TGTGCCAGCAGTGAAGCGGATGGCCACGGGCAGCCCCAGCATTTT.

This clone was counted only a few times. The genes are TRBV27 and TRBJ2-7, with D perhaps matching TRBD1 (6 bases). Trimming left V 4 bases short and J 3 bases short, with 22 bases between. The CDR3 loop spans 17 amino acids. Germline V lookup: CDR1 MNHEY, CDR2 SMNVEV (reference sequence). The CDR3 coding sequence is TGTGCCAGCAGTTCAACCCGACAGGTCCAAAACGTCTACGAGCAGTACTTC. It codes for CASSSTRQVQNVYEQYF.

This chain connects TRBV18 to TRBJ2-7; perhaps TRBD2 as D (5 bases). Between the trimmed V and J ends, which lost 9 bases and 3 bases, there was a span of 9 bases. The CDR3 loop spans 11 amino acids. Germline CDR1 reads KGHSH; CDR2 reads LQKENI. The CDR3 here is CASRRFYEQYF. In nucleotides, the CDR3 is TGTGCCAGTCGGAGGTTCTACGAGCAGTACTTC.

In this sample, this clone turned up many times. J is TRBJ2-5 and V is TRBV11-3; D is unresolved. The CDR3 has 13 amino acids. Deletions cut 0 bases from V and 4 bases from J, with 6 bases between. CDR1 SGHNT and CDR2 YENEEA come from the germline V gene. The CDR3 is CASSLEATETQYF. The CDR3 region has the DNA TGTGCCAGCAGCTTAGAGGCAACAGAGACCCAGTACTTC.

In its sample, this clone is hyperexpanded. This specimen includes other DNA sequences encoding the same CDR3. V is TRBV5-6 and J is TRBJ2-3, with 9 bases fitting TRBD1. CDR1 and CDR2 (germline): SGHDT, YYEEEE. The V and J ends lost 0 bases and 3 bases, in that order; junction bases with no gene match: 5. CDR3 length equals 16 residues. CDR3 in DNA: TGTGCCAGCAGCTTGGACAGTGGGACAGGGACAGATACGCAGTATTTT. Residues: CASSLDSGTGTDTQYF.

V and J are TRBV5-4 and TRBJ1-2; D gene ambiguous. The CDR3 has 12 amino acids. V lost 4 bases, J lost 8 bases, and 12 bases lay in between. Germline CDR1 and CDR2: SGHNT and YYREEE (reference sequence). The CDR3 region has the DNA TGTGCCAGCAGCCCCTCCGATGCCGGCTACACCTTC. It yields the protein CASSPSDAGYTF.

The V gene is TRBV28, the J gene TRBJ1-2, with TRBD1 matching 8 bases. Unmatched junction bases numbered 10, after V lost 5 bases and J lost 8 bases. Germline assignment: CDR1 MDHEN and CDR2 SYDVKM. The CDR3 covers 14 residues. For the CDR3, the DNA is TGTGCCAGCAGTGGGGGACAGGAATACCAGGGCTACACCTTC. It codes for CASSGGQEYQGYTF.

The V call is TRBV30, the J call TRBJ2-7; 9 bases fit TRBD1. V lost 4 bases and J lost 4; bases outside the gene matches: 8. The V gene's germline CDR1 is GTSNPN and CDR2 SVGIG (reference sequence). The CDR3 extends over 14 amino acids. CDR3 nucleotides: TGTGCCTGGACCCGGACAGGGGTAGGTTACGAGCAGTACTTC. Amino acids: CAWTRTGVGYEQYF.

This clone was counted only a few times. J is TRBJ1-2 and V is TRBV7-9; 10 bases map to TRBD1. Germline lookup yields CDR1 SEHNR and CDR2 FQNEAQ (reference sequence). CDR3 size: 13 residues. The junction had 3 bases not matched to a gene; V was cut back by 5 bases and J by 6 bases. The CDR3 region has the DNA TGTGCCAGCAGCCTCGGACAGGGGGATGGCTACACCTTC. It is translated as CASSLGQGDGYTF.

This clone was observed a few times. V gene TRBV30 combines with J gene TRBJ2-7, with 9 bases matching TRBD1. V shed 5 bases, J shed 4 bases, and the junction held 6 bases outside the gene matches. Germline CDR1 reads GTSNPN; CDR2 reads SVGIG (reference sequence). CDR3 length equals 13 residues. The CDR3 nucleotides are TGTGCCTGGGGGGGGACAGGGACTTACGAGCAGTACTTC. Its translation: CAWGGTGTYEQYF.

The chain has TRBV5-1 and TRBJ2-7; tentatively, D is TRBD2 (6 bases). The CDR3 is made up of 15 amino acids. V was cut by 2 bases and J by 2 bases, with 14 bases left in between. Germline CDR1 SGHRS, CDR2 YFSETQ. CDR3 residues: CASSFSPSETYEQYF. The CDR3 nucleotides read TGCGCCAGCAGCTTTTCGCCTAGCGAAACCTACGAGCAGTACTTC.

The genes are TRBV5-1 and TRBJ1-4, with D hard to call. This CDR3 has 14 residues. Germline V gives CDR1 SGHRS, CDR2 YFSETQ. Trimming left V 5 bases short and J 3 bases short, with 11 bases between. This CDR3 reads CASRPDGANEKLFF. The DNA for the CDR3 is TGCGCCAGCAGACCGGACGGAGCTAATGAAAAACTGTTTTTT.

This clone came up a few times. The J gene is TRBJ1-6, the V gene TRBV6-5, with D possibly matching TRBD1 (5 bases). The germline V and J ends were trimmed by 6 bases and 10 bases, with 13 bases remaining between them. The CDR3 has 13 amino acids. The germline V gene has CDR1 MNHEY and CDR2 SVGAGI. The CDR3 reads CASSQRGGSPLHF. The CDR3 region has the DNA TGTGCCAGCAGCCAGCGGGGCGGATCACCCCTCCACTTT.

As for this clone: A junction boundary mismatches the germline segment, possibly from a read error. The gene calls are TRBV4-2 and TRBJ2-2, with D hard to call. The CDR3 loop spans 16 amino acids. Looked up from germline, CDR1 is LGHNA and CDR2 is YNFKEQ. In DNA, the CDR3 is TGTGCCAGCAGTCAAGCCGAGGACCCGAACACCGGGGAGCTGTTTTTT. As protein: CASSQAEDPNTGELFF.

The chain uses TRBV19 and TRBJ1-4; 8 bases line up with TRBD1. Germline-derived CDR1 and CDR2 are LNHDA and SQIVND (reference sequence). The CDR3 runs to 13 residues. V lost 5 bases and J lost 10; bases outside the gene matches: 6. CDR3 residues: CASSPGQGGKLFF. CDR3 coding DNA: TGTGCCAGTAGTCCCGGACAGGGCGGAAAACTGTTTTTT.

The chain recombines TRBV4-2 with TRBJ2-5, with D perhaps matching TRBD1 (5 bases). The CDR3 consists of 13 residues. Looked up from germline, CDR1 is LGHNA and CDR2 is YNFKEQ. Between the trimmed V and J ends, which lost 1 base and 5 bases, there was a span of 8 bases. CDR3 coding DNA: TGTGCCAGCAGCCAAGGCCAGGGCGAGACCCAGTACTTC. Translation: CASSQGQGETQYF.